This record covers a single TCR beta chain. Its antigen specificity is not known. Nothing much larger sits one base from this clone, and base qualities are not available. In total, approximately 610 healthy bone marrow donors made up the cohort. All cohort members were sampled while nominally healthy, although unrecorded immune exposures were likely present. The donor was CMV seropositive and belonged to the group of 250 to 300 seropositive cohort members. A peripheral blood sample was provided by each donor, and peripheral blood mononuclear cells were used for TCR beta sequencing. The Qiagen DNeasy Blood Extraction Kit was used to extract genomic DNA from the blood cell samples. The record originates from a study of cytomegalovirus exposure and HLA in healthy donors (dated by TCRdb to 2016 to 2017). About the study as a whole: An earlier analysis of some 620 of the donors reported approximately 280 Gb of sequence data and 95 million to 130 million unique TCR beta sequences obtained from roughly 170 million T cells. Roughly 290 gigabases of sequencing data and 70 million to 100 million unique TCR sequences made up an early release that covered 500 to 700 HLA-typed donors. The genetic ancestry cluster associated with self-reported Caucasian donors included roughly four fifths of the roughly 380 genotyped donors. The study was designed to test whether signatures of past pathogen exposure could be identified by cataloging public T cell receptors. The study profiled the T cell repertoires of approximately 700 subjects by immunosequencing and related them to cytomegalovirus serostatus. Besides the first cohort of approximately 710 subjects, a separate validation cohort made up of 90 to 150 different subjects was used. The study combined high-throughput TCR immunosequencing, statistical association of individual TCRs with disease status, and machine learning to predict cytomegalovirus infection status. A later analysis re-examined previously published TCR beta repertoires from 600 to 700 donors and added high-resolution HLA genotyping to investigate patterns of TCR occurrence. Rather than drawing on any new phenotypic data, the later analysis identified candidate immune exposures from TCR beta sequences and the way those sequences occurred across donors. An earlier analysis of 587 of the donors used high-throughput TCR beta sequencing to judge whether each TCR beta V gene segment behaved as functional or pseudogenic. Donor age, sex, ethnicity and CMV serostatus were compiled alongside the repertoire data. Genome-wide SNP genotypes for about 60% of the roughly 700 donors were used in a later genetic analysis, which treated that subset as a discovery cohort. All discovery cohort repertoires had been generated on a single sequencing platform. HLA typing covered class I and class II loci at four-digit resolution. The number of typed donors differed by locus: about 620-630 for A, B, C, DRB1 and DQB1; 522 for DQA1; about 600 for DPA1; and around 470 for DPB1. Because of strong linkage in the cohort, roughly five DR-DQ haplotypes were treated as single units for association and clustering. Among around 400 genotyped donors of the cohort, an average of approximately 220,000 unique TCR beta nucleotide sequences was sequenced per donor, of which about 18% were non-productive. Study-level results and caveats: In both the original and validation cohorts, the classifier was reported to diagnose cytomegalovirus status with high specificity and sensitivity. Most CMV-associated TCR beta chains appeared to be HLA-restricted in a later analysis, and the HLA associations seemed to be driven largely by CMV exposure. Presence/absence analyses assumed roughly uniform sequencing depth across donors, an assumption that may not hold. Because counts were too low, some 16 rarely observed V segments, including chromosome 9 orphons, were excluded from the earlier analysis of under 650 of the donors. Compared with equally common non-associated chains, HLA-associated TCR beta chains in a later analysis were more clonally expanded and had lower generation probabilities. In an earlier analysis of 450 to 750 of the donors, most TCR beta V segments appeared in productive rearrangements about 87% or about 30% of the time, broadly matching IMGT annotations. Only TCR beta chains were sequenced in this cohort, and the absence of alpha or paired-chain data limited detectable features. A group of highly shared sequence variants was considered likely to be a technical artifact of the sequencing pipeline. A later analysis associated 17,000 or so TCR beta sequences with specific HLA alleles at a false discovery rate of 0.05. The only immune exposure information available for the cohort was CMV serostatus. The authors suggested that the approach could potentially be generalized to other disease states and immunological phenotypes. Most TCR sequences were seen in very few donors, while some public TCRs were found in many individuals. V-gene and J-gene trimming of TCR beta chains was associated with a missense DCLRE1C variant in a later genetic analysis, and the association was replicated in an independent cohort. A later analysis reported that several top co-occurrence clusters appeared linked to parvovirus B19, influenza, CMV and Epstein-Barr virus. Because some donors lacked HLA typing at each locus, the association tests relied only on the typed subset. In a later genetic analysis, fewer N-insertions in productive TCRs were reported among donors in an Asian-associated ancestry cluster than the roughly 640-donor mean. Some IMGT-functional V segments, including TRBV6-2 and TRBV6-3, could not be distinguished by the 87-base-pair reads and were therefore excluded. When HLA alleles, especially DR and DQ, strongly co-occurred, TCR associations were difficult to assign to individual alleles. Three of the identified cytomegalovirus-associated TCR beta chains were confirmed in vitro to be specific for cytomegalovirus antigens. A total of 164 TCR beta chains were listed by the study as associated with cytomegalovirus. Correlated functional status among segregating V segments might be attributable to linkage disequilibrium, but an unknown experimental factor could not be ruled out. A further reported finding was that TCR beta sequences accurately predicted the HLA-A and HLA-B alleles for most subjects in the first cohort. In a later analysis, the rate of TCR association differed among HLA loci, with DRB1 alleles having the most associated TCRs and HLA-C alleles having the fewest.

Libraries were prepared through the immunoSEQ multiplex PCR assay. The multiplex PCR relied on a mix of 60 forward primers for TCR Vbeta segments and 13 reverse primers for TCR Jbeta segments. The CDR3 region of rearranged TCR beta genes was amplified from genomic DNA with a multiplex PCR assay. On the Illumina HiSeq System, the amplified TCR beta libraries were sequenced as 87-base-pair reads. As for the original processing: Across the 600 to 700 repertoires, a later analysis counted approximately 83 million unique TCR beta chains, around 11 million of which were shared by at least two donors. To remove PCR and sequencing errors, raw reads were error-corrected and collapsed into unique sequences using a nearest-neighbor algorithm that merged closely related sequences. V, D and J gene segments were assigned by aligning CDR3 sequences to IMGT reference sequences. For a sequence to be retained, a match of at least six nucleotides was required to both a V gene segment and a J gene segment. Rearrangements were classified as productive when the CDR3 lacked stop codons and remained in frame with V and J, and all other rearrangements were classified as non-productive. Following IMGT convention, CDR3 was defined as the stretch from the second conserved V-encoded cysteine to the conserved J-encoded phenylalanine. The earlier analysis of fewer than 700 of the donors excluded sequences that lacked an unambiguous match to a single V gene segment. In an earlier analysis of around 590 of the donors, a V segment was called functional when productive rearrangements were above 56.7%, and segregating when the standard deviation between donors exceeded 5%. A statistical classification framework was built for diagnosing cytomegalovirus status from the catalog of TCR beta chain sequences. V and J gene assignment, in a later analysis, came from comparing TCR nucleotide sequences with IMGT/GENE-DB human TR gene sequences. Using the TCRdist pipeline, a later analysis assigned CDR3 sequences along with most-parsimonious VDJ recombination scenarios. In a later analysis, each TCR beta chain was defined by its CDR3 amino acid sequence together with its V-gene family, and reads lacking a unique V-gene family were excluded. To address suspected cross-contamination and a sequencing artifact, a later analysis removed several hundred highly shared, low-generation-probability nucleotide sequences. For each public chain, a later analysis derived a clonal expansion index from normalized ranks of inferred template counts within each repertoire. In a later analysis, generation probabilities were computed using a VDJ recombination model fitted to out-of-frame rearrangements, and the results were checked against IGoR. A later analysis scored TCR-TCR, TCR-HLA and TCR-CMV co-occurrence with hypergeometric tests, applying a repertoire-size bias correction to TCR pairs. False discovery rates were estimated in a later analysis by permuting HLA or CMV assignments 20 times. In a later analysis, co-occurring TCRs were grouped with DBSCAN, and TCRdist sequence similarity was added when clustering was performed within HLA-allele-positive subsets. Co-occurrence clustering excluded repertoires with fewer than 30,000 or more than 120,000 public chains, plus five with anomalous nucleotide sharing. This is the immuneACCESS table as TCRdb keeps it, with only in-frame sequences that have V and J called. A part of the clones is gone; compared with another copy, unresolved V genes explain less than half, and the rest is unexplained. The V and J calls and clone size come from that table; D and trimming were worked out from the DNA. The sample yields roughly 150,000 clones; approximately 79% were counted once. Clones ranked in the top ten supply about 7.1% of the sample.

Germline trimming: 1 base from V, 8 bases from J; junction bases outside gene matches: 5. Measured from the cysteine to the phenylalanine, the CDR3 is 15 residues long. Only CDR3 DNA remains: 45 bases, in frame from the first base. Per the germline V gene, MNHNS is the CDR1 and SASEGT is the CDR2. The receptor was derived from a woman in her forties or fifties in good health and CMV-seropositive. The sample comprised PBMCs. Rearrangement joined TRBV6-1 to TRBJ2-1; 10 bases in the middle match TRBD2. The CDR3 region has the sequence CASSEGWTSGDEQFF. DNA sequence: TGTGCCAGCAGTGAAGGTTGGACTAGCGGAGATGAGCAGTTCTTC.